This T cell receptor (beta chain) was found in a study of cytomegalovirus exposure and HLA in healthy donors. Primers for the PCR totalled 60 Vbeta and 13 Jbeta. Sequenced by immunoSEQ multiplex PCR; TCRdb stores in-frame clones only, minus some. The data hold around 57,000 clones, with 89% observed a single time. Looked up from germline, CDR1 is MNHNY and CDR2 is SVGAGI (reference sequence). The ends lost 0 bases at V and 3 bases at J; junction bases unmatched: 8. The CDR3 is made up of 16 amino acids. This receptor was obtained from a man younger than 45 in good health and CMV-seropositive. The sample taken for sequencing was PBMCs. The chain uses TRBV6-6 and TRBJ2-7; TRBD2 matches at 7 bases. CDR3 bases: TGTGCCAGCAGTTACTCGAGGGCGGGAGTGGGCTACGAGCAGTACTTC. Amino acid sequence: CASSYSRAGVGYEQYF.